This T cell receptor (beta chain) was retrieved from a study of shared clonotypes between healthy human individuals. The study's findings and limits: Having only a few donors restricted how much genetic and exposure-history diversity was captured.

At deep level, the assay was performed. The assay was immunoSEQ multiplex PCR, and TCRdb's table has in-frame clones only and misses some. The sample lists 1.6 million or so clones, around 98.5% occurring once. Germline V gene sequence: CDR1 SGHNT, CDR2 YENEEA. With V trimmed by 3 bases and J by 6 bases, 8 bases remained unmatched. This CDR3 region has 15 residues. A remark on this clone: Its matching antigen is unknown.

This TCR was recovered from a man aged 25 to 40 in good health. This chain joins TRBV11-3 and TRBJ2-7, with 10 bases aligning to TRBD1. Sequencing used naive CD4+ T cells sorted from blood. This sample's subset: CD45RA+ positively selected. DNA of the CDR3: TGTGCCAGCAGCTTGCATTCCGGACAGGGGGGCGAGCAGTACTTC. It is translated as CASSLHSGQGGEQYF.